These 20 T cell receptor beta chains came from one sample sequenced in a study of blood T cell repertoires in COVID-19. Only in-frame clones appear in the TCRdb table, and some are missing; sequencing was by immunoSEQ multiplex PCR. This table holds 68,000 or so clones, around three quarters found once. The sample consisted of peripheral blood. Receptors originate from a human donor in a cohort sampled during active COVID-19.

The CDR3 region is CASSPMSGSTTGELFF. In DNA form, the CDR3 reads TGTGCCAGCAGCCCTATGAGCGGGAGTACCACCGGGGAGCTGTTTTTT. This chain uses TRBV3-1 (or the pseudogene TRBV3-2) with TRBJ2-2; TRBD2 matches at 8 bases. CDR1 is LGHDT and CDR2 is YNNKEL in the germline V gene (reference sequence). V shed 4 bases and J 4 bases; nucleotides not matched to a gene: 8. This CDR3 has 16 amino acids.

The gene calls are TRBV2 and TRBJ1-2, with D perhaps matching TRBD1 (6 bases). V was cut by 6 bases and J by 7 bases, with 15 bases left in between. Germline-derived CDR1 and CDR2 are SNHLY and FYNNEI. The CDR3 extends over 13 amino acids. The CDR3 DNA follows: TGTGCCAGCAGCCTTAGAGGACAGTCTGGCTACACCTTC. As protein: CASSLRGQSGYTF.

V gene TRBV6-2 or TRBV6-3 combines with J gene TRBJ2-3, with TRBD2 matching 9 bases. There are 15 residues in the CDR3. Trimming removed 4 bases from V and 5 bases from J; junction bases left unmatched: 7. CDR1 and CDR2 from the germline V gene are MNHEY and SVGEGT. The CDR3, as DNA: TGTGCCAGCAGTTCAGCGGGGGGCTCAGTAGATACGCAGTATTTT. Protein product: CASSSAGGSVDTQYF.

This chain links TRBV30 with TRBJ2-1, with a tentative D call TRBD1 (5 bases). The CDR3 is 14 amino acids. Trimming removed 3 bases from V and 0 bases from J, with 9 bases in between. CDR1 is GTSNPN, CDR2 SVGIG, per germline (reference sequence). CDR3 sequence reads: CAWSPGSSYNEQFF. The CDR3 DNA sequence: TGTGCCTGGAGCCCAGGGTCCTCCTACAATGAGCAGTTCTTC.

This sequence joins TRBV28 and TRBJ1-4; 8 bases line up with TRBD1. The J segment lost 5 bases and the V segment lost 6 bases, leaving 8 bases of the junction unmatched. The CDR3 totals 15 residues. Germline CDR1 is MDHEN and CDR2 is SYDVKM. The CDR3: CASRPTGGLNEKLFF. The CDR3 nucleotides read TGTGCCAGCAGACCCACAGGGGGACTAAATGAAAAACTGTTTTTT.

The chain couples TRBV5-1 to TRBJ2-2, with 8 bases lining up with TRBD2. Germline assignment: CDR1 SGHRS and CDR2 YFSETQ. The CDR3 runs to 17 residues. The ends lost 4 bases at V and 3 bases at J; junction bases unmatched: 11. The CDR3 DNA reads TGCGCCAGCAGCCGCTTAACCAGCGGGGGCCACACCGGGGAGCTGTTTTTT. Its translation: CASSRLTSGGHTGELFF. The whole variable domain, filled in from reference TRBV5-1 and TRBJ2-2, reads KAGVTQTPRYLIKTRGQQVTLSCSPISGHRSVSWYQQTPGQGLQFLFEYFSETQRNKGNFPGRFSGRQFSNSRSEMNVSTLELGDSALYLCASSRLTSGGHTGELFFGEGSRLTVL.

The J gene is TRBJ2-1, the V gene TRBV7-2; TRBD2 matches at 8 bases. V shed 1 base and J 9 bases; nucleotides not matched to a gene: 8. CDR1 is SGHTA and CDR2 is FQGNSA in the germline V gene. The CDR3 extends over 15 amino acids. Here the CDR3 DNA reads TGTGCCAGCAGCTTAGGTCGGACTAGCTTCCCTGAGCAGTTCTTC. Translated, it gives CASSLGRTSFPEQFF.

This chain uses TRBV5-1 with TRBJ2-7; 8 bases fit TRBD1. With 2 bases clipped from V and 4 bases from J, the junction kept 11 bases outside the gene matches. The CDR3 extends over 16 amino acids. Germline V gene lookup returns CDR1 SGHRS and CDR2 YFSETQ. CDR3 amino acids: CASSLAGGLRGYEQYF. CDR3 DNA: TGCGCCAGCAGCTTAGCAGGGGGCCTCCGTGGGTACGAGCAGTACTTC.

This chain joins TRBV11-3 and TRBJ2-5, with TRBD1 matching over 7 bases. Germline V gives CDR1 SGHNT, CDR2 YENEEA. The CDR3 has 15 amino acids. V gave up 5 bases and J gave up 2 bases; unmatched junction bases: 8. The CDR3 region is CASSPGQNQQETQYF. In DNA, the CDR3 is TGTGCCAGCAGCCCGGGACAGAATCAGCAAGAGACCCAGTACTTC.

The DNA of the CDR3 is TGTGCCAGCAGTTTCGGACAGGGGGGAATCATGGGCTACACCTTC. Residues: CASSFGQGGIMGYTF. The V and J genes are TRBV28 and TRBJ1-2; 10 bases fit TRBD1. The germline CDR1 and CDR2 sequences are MDHEN and SYDVKM. The J segment lost 8 bases and the V segment lost 3 bases, leaving 9 bases of the junction unmatched. The CDR3 sequence is 15 residues long.

The rearrangement links TRBV7-9 to TRBJ1-5; TRBD1 is a possible D gene (6 bases). Per the germline V gene, CDR1 is SEHNR and CDR2 is FQNEAQ (reference sequence). The CDR3 sequence is 13 residues long. Trimming left V 5 bases short and J 11 bases short, with 16 bases between. The CDR3 protein is CASSQDAQGSQHF. In DNA, the CDR3 is TGTGCCAGCAGCCAAGACGCCCAGGGGTCCCAGCATTTT. Together with reference TRBV7-9 and TRBJ1-5, the CDR3 gives the full variable domain: DTGVSQNPRHKITKRGQNVTFRCDPISEHNRLYWYRQTLGQGPEFLTYFQNEAQLEKSRLLSDRFSAERPKGSFSTLEIQRTEQGDSAMYLCASSQDAQGSQHFGDGTRLSIL.

This chain uses TRBV19 with TRBJ2-1; the match to TRBD2 covers 7 bases. V was pared by 0 bases and J by 4 bases, with 9 bases of the junction left unmatched. CDR1 and CDR2 from the germline V gene are LNHDA and SQIVND (reference sequence). This CDR3 has 17 residues. As DNA, the CDR3 is TGTGCCAGTAGTATAGACCCATCGGGGGGAGGGTACAATGAGCAGTTCTTC. Amino acid sequence: CASSIDPSGGGYNEQFF.

The chain uses TRBV12-3 or TRBV12-4 and TRBJ1-2, with unresolved D. The CDR3 extends over 12 amino acids. V lost 2 bases and J lost 5, with 6 bases in between. The CDR3 protein is CASSLNGYGYTF. For the CDR3, the DNA is TGTGCCAGCAGTTTAAACGGGTATGGCTACACCTTC.

CDR3 nucleotide sequence: TGCGCCAGCAGCCAAGGGAACATTAGGGGGCGCGGGGGAAACACCATATATTTT. It yields the protein CASSQGNIRGRGGNTIYF. The rearrangement joins TRBV4-1 to TRBJ1-3; 7 nucleotides agree with TRBD1. Germline lookup yields CDR1 MGHRA and CDR2 YSYEKL. The CDR3 spans 18 residues. The J segment lost 4 bases and the V segment lost 1 base, leaving 13 bases of the junction unmatched.

The gene calls are TRBV10-2 and TRBJ2-1; the match to TRBD2 covers 12 bases. Germline values: CDR1 WSHSY, CDR2 SAAADI. This CDR3 has 17 residues. The trim removed 1 base at V and 5 bases at J, leaving 6 bases unmatched. This chain's CDR3 is CASSEFLTSGGHNEQFF. CDR3 nucleotides: TGCGCCAGCAGTGAGTTTTTGACTAGCGGGGGACACAATGAGCAGTTCTTC.

The chain employs TRBV9 and TRBJ2-1; D uncertain. The germline CDR1 and CDR2 sequences are SGDLS and YYNGEE. The CDR3 runs 16 residues. V dropped 4 bases and J dropped 0 bases, with 14 bases sitting between them. Here the CDR3 reads CASSRASSRSYNEQFF. The CDR3 nucleotides read TGTGCCAGCAGCCGAGCGAGTTCCCGCTCCTACAATGAGCAGTTCTTC. The variable domain in full, with the rest retrieved from reference TRBV9 and TRBJ2-1, is DSGVTQTPKHLITATGQRVTLRCSPRSGDLSVYWYQQSLDQGLQFLIQYYNGEERAKGNILERFSAQQFPDLHSELNLSSLELGDSALYFCASSRASSRSYNEQFFGPGTRLTVL.

This rearrangement joins TRBV6-5 to TRBJ1-4; possibly TRBD1 for D (6 bases). The germline V gene encodes CDR1 MNHEY and CDR2 SVGAGI. Trimming pared 10 bases from V and 5 bases from J, leaving 14 bases between. This CDR3 contains 13 residues. CDR3 protein: CATSRDINEKLFF. The CDR3 coding sequence is TGTGCCACCTCCCGGGACATCAATGAAAAACTGTTTTTT.

The chain is built from TRBV28 and TRBJ1-5, with TRBD1 as a possible D gene (6 bases). Germline CDR1 MDHEN, CDR2 SYDVKM. With 4 bases removed from V and 4 bases from J, the gap between germline ends came to 8 bases. The CDR3 covers 13 residues. The CDR3 loop is CASSWGQNQPQHF. In DNA form, the CDR3 reads TGTGCCAGCAGTTGGGGGCAGAATCAGCCCCAGCATTTT. The whole variable domain, remainder taken from reference TRBV28 and TRBJ1-5, is DVKVTQSSRYLVKRTGEKVFLECVQDMDHENMFWYRQDPGLGLRLIYFSYDVKMKEKGDIPEGYSVSREKKERFSLILESASTNQTSMYLCASSWGQNQPQHFGDGTRLSIL.

The V call is TRBV27, the J call TRBJ2-5, with TRBD2 identical over 7 bases. CDR1 MNHEY and CDR2 SMNVEV come from the germline V gene (reference sequence). Trimming took 5 bases from V and 4 from J; bases not matched to a gene: 13. This CDR3 comprises 16 residues. CDR3 nucleotides: TGTGCCAGCAGTGCCCTTCTAGCGGAGGGGACAGAGACCCAGTACTTC. Amino acids: CASSALLAEGTETQYF.

V is TRBV5-1 and J is TRBJ2-7; D remains unclear. CDR1 is SGHRS, CDR2 YFSETQ, per germline. The V gene lost 0 bases and the J gene lost 3 bases, with 10 bases spanning the gap. The CDR3 runs 14 residues. CDR3 DNA sequence: TGCGCCAGCAGCTTGGTCGGCGGAGACTACGAGCAGTACTTC. Residues: CASSLVGGDYEQYF. Combining the CDR3 with reference TRBV5-1 and TRBJ2-7 gives the whole variable domain KAGVTQTPRYLIKTRGQQVTLSCSPISGHRSVSWYQQTPGQGLQFLFEYFSETQRNKGNFPGRFSGRQFSNSRSEMNVSTLELGDSALYLCASSLVGGDYEQYFGPGTRLTVT.